This T cell receptor beta chain was identified during a study of PD-1 blockade in classical Hodgkin lymphoma (dated by TCRdb to 2020 to 2021). About the investigation overall: Nivolumab dosing was 3 mg/kg intravenously every 2 weeks, continuing until either disease progression or unacceptable toxicity. To define a peripheral blood immune signature of response to PD-1 blockade in classical Hodgkin lymphoma, the study combined TCR beta sequencing with CyTOF.

Findings and caveats that apply to the study as a whole: Trial patients with a complete response had baseline diversity similar to that of newly diagnosed patients, while partial responders and progressors had significantly lower diversity. Only a single clinical trial cohort was studied, and what caused the repertoire differences, possibly disease activity or prior therapy, remained undefined. Baseline TCR diversity was reported to be lower in newly diagnosed patients than in healthy donors and to be lower still in relapsed/refractory patients. Diversity was lower in patients who began nivolumab less than 1 year after ASCT, so these patients were left out of later analyses to avoid confounding by immune reconstitution. CD4+ but not CD8+ TCR diversity rose significantly by C4D1 (p=0.0027 vs p=0.16), most apparent in complete responders (p=0.02).

The CDR1 and CDR2 encoded by the germline V gene are SGHRS and YFSETQ. V loses 0 bases of germline sequence and J loses 4 bases, and the interval between the two ends is 20 bases. From cysteine to phenylalanine, the CDR3 is 19 amino acids long. Only CDR3 DNA remains: 57 bases, in frame from the first base. Concerning this clone: What antigen it recognizes has not been identified. No per-base quality is available; no much larger clone lies one base away.

Interpreted using the paper, the time point label stands for: cycle 4 day 1 (C4D1), after less than seven weeks of nivolumab. All trial patients had relapsed after autologous stem cell transplantation, with cohorts A, B and C differing in prior brentuximab vedotin exposure. The trial cohort included 55 to 65 patients with relapsed/refractory classical Hodgkin lymphoma, and each patient had a best overall response of complete response, partial response or progressive disease. Trial patients were treated with single-agent nivolumab in the multi-cohort phase II CheckMate 205 trial. An independent review committee assessed best overall response by applying the 2007 International Working Group response criteria. PBMCs from the trial were collected at three points: immediately before nivolumab initiation (C1D1), and during therapy at cycle 2 day 1 and cycle 4 day 1. After peripheral blood was drawn into 8 mL Vacutainer Cell Preparation Tubes, PBMCs were isolated by centrifugation and then cryopreserved.

The Qiagen DNeasy kit was used to extract genomic DNA from unsorted PBMCs and from the negatively selected CD4+ and CD8+ fractions. TCR beta CDR3 regions were amplified by immunoSEQ multiplex PCR using primers annealing to V and J segments. Amplification bias was minimized using a synthetic immune receptor repertoire, and residual bias was removed computationally after sequencing. Concerning the study's data processing: Repertoire diversity was quantified as the Shannon entropy index using custom Python scripts. Unsorted, CD4+ and CD8+ repertoires were examined separately, except in combined analyses, for which CD4+ and CD8+ sequences were merged in silico. A clone was considered expanded if an increase in frequency of at least 2-fold after treatment relative to C1D1 was found, and a pseudocount of 0.5 was applied to clones undetected at baseline. Singleton clones were defined as clones with 0 or 1 copy at C1D1, and non-singleton clones were defined as clones with 2 or more copies. By matching protein sequences in sorted samples from the same patient, clones expanded in unsorted samples were annotated as CD4+, CD8+ or unknown. Wilcoxon tests on paired samples were used to test diversity changes from C1D1 to C4D1. The table was pulled from immuneACCESS by TCRdb, which kept in-frame rearrangements only. Such tables lose some clones; where checked, under half of the loss comes from unresolved V genes, and the rest has no known cause. The V and J calls and clone size were taken over from that table, and D and trimming were inferred from the DNA. A total of under 35,000 clones appear in this sample, under 75% of them only once. Of the sample, under 4.5% is held by the ten largest clones.

Sequencing was performed on peripheral blood mononuclear cells (PBMCs), taken before the fourth cycle of nivolumab. The sequence came from a human donor with classical Hodgkin lymphoma. The sequence joins TRBV5-1 to TRBJ2-6, and the D gene may be TRBD1, 6 bases matching. The DNA sequence is given as TGCGCCAGCAGCTTGGCTTCCGGCAGGGGTGGAACCGGGGCCAACGTCCTGACTTTC. This is translated as CASSLASGRGGTGANVLTF.